These 12 T cell receptor beta chains were sequenced from one sample in a study of blood T cell repertoires in COVID-19. TCRdb's table, derived via immunoSEQ multiplex PCR, lists solely in-frame clones and lacks some. This table holds some 85,000 clones, around 80% found once. Sequencing was done on a sample of peripheral blood. Receptors were obtained from a human donor in a cohort sampled during active COVID-19.

J is TRBJ1-2 and V is TRBV2; no definite D call. Trimming stripped 10 bases from V and 5 bases from J, with 11 bases between. CDR1 is SNHLY and CDR2 is FYNNEI in the germline V gene. The CDR3 consists of 11 residues. Here the CDR3 DNA reads TGTGCCACCTCTGCCGAGTATGGCTACACCTTC. Amino acid sequence: CATSAEYGYTF. The complete variable domain, with remaining parts taken from reference TRBV2 and TRBJ1-2, reads EPEVTQTPSHQVTQMGQEVILRCVPISNHLYFYWYRQILGQKVEFLVSFYNNEISEKSEIFDDQFSVERPDGSNFTLKIRSTKLEDSAMYFCATSAEYGYTFGSGTRLTVV.

This clone was found once. The rearrangement links TRBV7-2 to TRBJ2-3, with D possibly being TRBD2 (5 bases). V was trimmed by 0 bases and J by 3 bases, leaving 10 bases between them. Per the germline V gene, CDR1 is SGHTA and CDR2 is FQGNSA. The CDR3 runs to 15 residues. The CDR3 DNA reads as TGTGCCAGCAGCTTAGCGGTGCTAGCTACAGATACGCAGTATTTT. Protein product: CASSLAVLATDTQYF.

The chain couples TRBV5-5 to TRBJ1-1, with a possible D match to TRBD1 (5 bases). In germline, CDR1 is SGHKS, CDR2 YYEKEE (reference sequence). Trimming pared 2 bases from V and 3 bases from J, leaving 14 bases between. This CDR3 region has 15 residues. The CDR3 coding sequence is TGTGCCAGCAGCTTATTGAGCGCGGGGGACACTGAAGCTTTCTTT. Residues: CASSLLSAGDTEAFF.

The table lists this clone with a count of one. The chain combines TRBV19 with TRBJ2-1, with 7 bases matching TRBD1. The V segment lost 8 bases and the J segment 7 bases; nucleotides outside the gene matches: 17. The CDR3 totals 16 residues. Germline loops: CDR1 LNHDA, CDR2 SQIVND (reference sequence). The CDR3 sequence: CASASVVGAGGNEQFF. The CDR3 DNA reads as TGTGCCAGTGCCTCAGTAGTTGGGGCAGGGGGAAATGAGCAGTTCTTC.

The chain carries TRBV28 and TRBJ2-1; 7 bases are shared with TRBD1. This CDR3 is 13 amino acids long. Germline CDR1 is MDHEN and CDR2 is SYDVKM. Unmatched junction bases numbered 6, after V lost 8 bases and J lost 5 bases. In DNA, the CDR3 is TGTGCCAGCCAACAGGGGCTCGACAATGAGCAGTTCTTC. Residues: CASQQGLDNEQFF.

This chain joins TRBV19 and TRBJ2-1; TRBD1 matches at 10 bases. The length of the CDR3 is 15 residues. Unmatched junction bases numbered 7, after V lost 5 bases and J lost 6 bases. Per germline, CDR1 LNHDA and CDR2 SQIVND (reference sequence). CDR3 bases: TGTGCCAGTAGTCCAGACAGGGGGCTTCTCAATGAGCAGTTCTTC. Amino acid sequence: CASSPDRGLLNEQFF.

This chain uses TRBV24-1 with TRBJ2-2; 7 positions agree with TRBD2. V shed 9 bases and J 6 bases; nucleotides not matched to a gene: 15. The germline V gene encodes CDR1 KGHDR and CDR2 SFDVKD. The length of the CDR3 is 16 residues. In DNA, the CDR3 is TGTGCCACCTCCCCCGCGGGAGCGGCCGTTGCCGGGGAGCTGTTTTTT. Translating gives CATSPAGAAVAGELFF.

This chain's CDR3 is CASNPPTQSYEQYF. Written as DNA, the CDR3 is TGTGCCAGCAACCCCCCGACACAGTCCTACGAGCAGTACTTC. This chain uses TRBV28 with TRBJ2-7; no clear D. The CDR3 length is 14 residues. The V and J ends lost 7 bases and 1 base respectively, with 14 bases between them. Germline CDR1 is MDHEN and CDR2 is SYDVKM.

The chain employs TRBV5-8 and TRBJ1-1; 10 bases align to TRBD1. The V and J ends lost 6 bases and 10 bases, in that order; junction bases with no gene match: 21. The CDR3 is made up of 17 amino acids. The V gene's germline CDR1 is SGHTS and CDR2 YDEGEE. The CDR3 protein is CASNNNGGTGVSIGAFF. CDR3 coding DNA: TGTGCCAGCAACAACAACGGGGGGACAGGGGTATCTATAGGAGCTTTCTTT.

The rearrangement uses TRBV5-4 and TRBJ2-3, with 8 bases matching TRBD1. The CDR3 contains 15 residues. Trimming removed 4 bases from V and 4 bases from J; junction bases left unmatched: 8. Germline V CDR1 and CDR2: SGHNT, YYREEE (reference sequence). The CDR3, as DNA: TGTGCCAGCAGCCTTGACAGGGGCGCAGCAGATACGCAGTATTTT. Protein product: CASSLDRGAADTQYF.

The chain has TRBV25-1 and TRBJ2-1; D possibly corresponds to TRBD2 (6 bases). Germline CDR1 MGHDK, CDR2 SYGVNS. The length of the CDR3 is 14 residues. With 8 bases removed from V and 9 bases from J, the gap between germline ends came to 20 bases. This CDR3 is CASAPGLPWAEQFF. The CDR3 DNA reads TGTGCCAGCGCCCCGGGACTTCCCTGGGCTGAGCAGTTCTTC.

The chain carries TRBV4-3 and TRBJ2-5; tentative D call: TRBD1 (5 bases). The length of the CDR3 is 16 residues. The V and J ends lost 0 bases and 5 bases respectively, with 16 bases between them. The V gene's germline CDR1 is LGHNA and CDR2 YSLEER. This chain's CDR3 is CASSQDWAISGETQYF. The CDR3 DNA reads TGCGCCAGCAGCCAAGATTGGGCCATATCAGGGGAGACCCAGTACTTC.